This passage covers 16 T cell receptor beta chains from one sample sequenced in a study of regulatory T cells in long-lasting Graves disease. CDR3 regions were amplified by Arm-PCR using iRepertoire HTBI primers to build TCR beta libraries. One entry per CDR3 protein results from TCRdb running MiXCR on the multiplex PCR reads. Here the sample spans hundreds of thousands of distinct CDR3 sequences, about 16% being singletons. As for time point: newly diagnosed GD, antithyroid drugs for less than 3 months. TCR sequences were obtained from RNA taken from PBMCs. This same sample was also taken into another study, of T cells in Graves' hyperthyroidism and ophthalmopathy.

Material: peripheral blood mononuclear cells (PBMCs), obtained at new diagnosis, from a patient treated with antithyroid drugs. These receptors originate from a woman aged 30 to 39 with Graves disease.

This clonotype has at least ten counts. V usage is TRBV28 and J usage is TRBJ2-7, with 12 positions matching TRBD2. Germline CDR1 MDHEN, CDR2 SYDVKM. J lost 4 bases, V lost 6 bases, and 4 bases had no gene match. CDR3 length: 14 amino acids. The CDR3 coding sequence is TGTGCCAGCAGACAACTAGCGGGAGGATACGAGCAGTACTTC. Translation: CASRQLAGGYEQYF. The variable domain in full, with the rest retrieved from reference TRBV28 and TRBJ2-7, is DVKVTQSSRYLVKRTGEKVFLECVQDMDHENMFWYRQDPGLGLRLIYFSYDVKMKEKGDIPEGYSVSREKKERFSLILESASTNQTSMYLCASRQLAGGYEQYFGPGTRLTVT.

This clonotype has a count of ten or more. The chain links TRBV6-1 to TRBJ2-1; 10 positions agree with TRBD2. Germline V gene sequence: CDR1 MNHNS, CDR2 SASEGT. V gave up 8 bases and J gave up 10 bases; unmatched junction bases: 11. The CDR3 is made up of 14 amino acids. CDR3 sequence (DNA): TGTGCCAGCCGAAAACTAGCGGGATCTTGGGAGCAGTTCTTC. Translating gives CASRKLAGSWEQFF.

The J gene is TRBJ2-2, the V gene TRBV12-3 or TRBV12-4; 9 nucleotides align to TRBD2. There are 16 residues in the CDR3. With 7 bases clipped from V and 6 bases from J, the junction kept 12 bases outside the gene matches. CDR3 sequence (DNA): TGTGCCAGCACAGTTTCCCTCAGCGGGAGGCCCGGGGAGCTGTTTTTT. Its protein product is CASTVSLSGRPGELFF.

The CDR3 nucleotides read TGTGCCAGCAGACTAGCGGGGTGGGGAGAGACCCAGTACTTC. Encoded protein: CASRLAGWGETQYF. The chain couples TRBV12-3 or TRBV12-4 to TRBJ2-5; 10 nucleotides align to TRBD2. V lost 6 bases to trimming and J lost 4 bases; unmatched junction nucleotides: 5. The CDR3 is 14 amino acids.

This clonotype was seen repeatedly, ten times or more. The chain uses TRBV20-1 and TRBJ1-1; D not certain. Germline loops: CDR1 DFQATT, CDR2 SNEGSKA (reference sequence). V was cut by 4 bases and J by 1 base, with 10 bases left in between. The CDR3 covers 13 residues. CDR3 protein: CSATETPNTEAFF. The CDR3 nucleotides read TGCAGTGCTACCGAGACACCGAACACTGAAGCTTTCTTT.

The V gene is TRBV19, the J gene TRBJ2-1; 12 bases align to TRBD1. Germline CDR1 is LNHDA and CDR2 is SQIVND (reference sequence). CDR3 length: 16 residues. J gave up 7 bases and V 9 bases, and 13 bases lay outside the gene matches. The CDR3 DNA sequence: TGTGCCAGCCTTAACACCGGGACAGGGGGCCGTAATGAGCAGTTCTTC. This sequence encodes CASLNTGTGGRNEQFF.

The chain links TRBV19 to TRBJ2-1; 7 nucleotides match TRBD2. The CDR3 spans 17 residues. The ends lost 7 bases at V and 0 bases at J; junction bases unmatched: 12. Germline lookup yields CDR1 LNHDA and CDR2 SQIVND (reference sequence). For the CDR3, the DNA is TGTGCCAGTACCGCACTACCTAGCGGAGTCTCCTACAATGAGCAGTTCTTC. Encoded protein: CASTALPSGVSYNEQFF.

This clonotype was recorded at least ten times. The chain links TRBV2 to TRBJ1-5; D ambiguous. The length of the CDR3 is 14 residues. Between the trimmed V and J ends, which lost 0 bases and 4 bases, there was a span of 7 bases. Germline lookup yields CDR1 SNHLY and CDR2 FYNNEI. CDR3 DNA: TGTGCCAGCAGTGAAGCGCTTAGGAATCAGCCCCAGCATTTT. Protein product: CASSEALRNQPQHF.

This clonotype was counted many times. This chain joins TRBV12-3 or TRBV12-4 and TRBJ2-1; 13 bases align to TRBD2. Germline trimming cut 6 bases from V and 6 bases from J; bases unmatched to any gene: 8. The CDR3 consists of 16 residues. This CDR3 reads CASRYMTSGRSNEQFF. In DNA form, the CDR3 reads TGTGCCAGCAGATACATGACTAGCGGGAGGAGCAATGAGCAGTTCTTC.

This clonotype was detected ten times or more. The rearrangement links TRBV2 to TRBJ2-7; TRBD1 matches 8 bases. The CDR3 sequence is 12 residues long. Germline V gene data show CDR1 as SNHLY and CDR2 as FYNNEI. The trim removed 7 bases at V and 6 bases at J, leaving 5 bases unmatched. The CDR3 DNA follows: TGTGCCAGCATGGGGACAGGACGCGAGCAGTACTTC. Translation: CASMGTGREQYF.

The chain's CDR3 is CASSMDGRVQPQHF. The CDR3 DNA sequence: TGCGCCAGCAGCATGGACGGGCGCGTTCAGCCCCAGCATTTT. The chain carries TRBV5-1 and TRBJ1-5; D remains ambiguous. Germline V CDR1 and CDR2: SGHRS, YFSETQ. The V gene lost 4 bases and the J gene lost 6 bases, with 14 bases spanning the gap. This CDR3 contains 14 residues.

This clonotype came up many times. For the CDR3, the DNA is TGCAGTGCTCAGGGGGCTAGCGGGAGCCCAGATACGCAGTATTTT. Translating gives CSAQGASGSPDTQYF. The gene calls are TRBV20-1 and TRBJ2-3; 10 positions match TRBD2. This CDR3 has 15 amino acids. Trimming cost V 5 bases and J 4 bases; bases outside gene matches: 9. Germline assignment: CDR1 DFQATT and CDR2 SNEGSKA (reference sequence).

This clonotype has at least ten counts. The chain uses TRBV10-3 and TRBJ2-1; 9 nucleotides match TRBD2. The germline V gene has CDR1 ENHRY and CDR2 SYGVKD. Losses at the gene ends were 6 bases for V and 8 bases for J; bases not matched to a gene: 5. The CDR3 sequence is 13 residues long. The CDR3 protein is CAIRREGVDEQFF. The CDR3 coding sequence is TGTGCCATCAGGCGGGAGGGTGTCGATGAGCAGTTCTTC.

V gene TRBV5-1 combines with J gene TRBJ2-7; D remains unclear. V was clipped by 1 base and J by 2 bases, with 13 bases between them. This CDR3 has 15 residues. CDR1 and CDR2 (germline): SGHRS, YFSETQ. In nucleotides, the CDR3 is TGCGCCAGCAGCTTGCCCAGAGAAAATGCCTACGAGCAGTACTTC. Its protein product is CASSLPRENAYEQYF.

This clonotype was observed many times. The chain carries TRBV11-2 and TRBJ2-1, with D possibly matching TRBD2 (5 bases). Germline lookup yields CDR1 SGHAT and CDR2 FQNNGV. CDR3 length equals 17 residues. Trimming took 2 bases from V and 8 from J, leaving 22 bases between them. CDR3 protein: CASSLWRDRDVRDEQFF. As DNA, the CDR3 is TGTGCCAGCAGCTTATGGCGAGATAGAGACGTGAGGGATGAGCAGTTCTTC.

The V call is TRBV4-1, the J call TRBJ2-5, with a possible D match to TRBD2 (6 bases). Trimming took 5 bases from V and 4 from J, leaving 14 bases between them. CDR1 MGHRA and CDR2 YSYEKL come from the germline V gene. The CDR3 extends over 14 amino acids. The CDR3 spells CASSGPGVGETQYF. The CDR3 DNA is TGCGCCAGCAGCGGCCCGGGGGTGGGAGAGACCCAGTACTTC.